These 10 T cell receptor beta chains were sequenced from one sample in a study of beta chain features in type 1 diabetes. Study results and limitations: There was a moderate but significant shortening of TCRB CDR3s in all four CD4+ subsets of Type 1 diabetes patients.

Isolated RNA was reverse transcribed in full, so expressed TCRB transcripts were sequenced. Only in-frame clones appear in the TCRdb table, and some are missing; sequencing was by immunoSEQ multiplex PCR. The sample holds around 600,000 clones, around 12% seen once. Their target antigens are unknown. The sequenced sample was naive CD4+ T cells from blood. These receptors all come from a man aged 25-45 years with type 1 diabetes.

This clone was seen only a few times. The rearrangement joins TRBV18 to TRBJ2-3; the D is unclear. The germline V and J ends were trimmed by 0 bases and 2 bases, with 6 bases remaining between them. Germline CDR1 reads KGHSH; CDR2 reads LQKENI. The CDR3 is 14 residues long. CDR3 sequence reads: CASSPPASTDTQYF. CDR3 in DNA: TGTGCCAGCTCACCACCGGCTTCCACAGATACGCAGTATTTT. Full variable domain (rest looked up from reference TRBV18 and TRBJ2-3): NAGVMQNPRHLVRRRGQEARLRCSPMKGHSHVYWYRQLPEEGLKFMVYLQKENIIDESGMPKERFSAEFPKEGPSILRIQQVVRGDSAAYFCASSPPASTDTQYFGPGTRLTVL.

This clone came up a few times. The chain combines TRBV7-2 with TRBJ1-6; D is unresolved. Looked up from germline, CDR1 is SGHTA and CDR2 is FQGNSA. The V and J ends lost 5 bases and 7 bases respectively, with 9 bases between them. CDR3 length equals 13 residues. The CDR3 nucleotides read TGTGCCAGCAGCATCACGGGGAATTCACCCCTCCACTTT. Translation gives CASSITGNSPLHF.

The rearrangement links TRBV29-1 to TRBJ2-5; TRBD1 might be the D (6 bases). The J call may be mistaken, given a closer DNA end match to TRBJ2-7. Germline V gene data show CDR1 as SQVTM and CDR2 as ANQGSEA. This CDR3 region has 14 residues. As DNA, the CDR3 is TGCAGCGTGAGCGATGGACAGCGAACCTACGAGCAGTACTTC. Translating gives CSVSDGQRTYEQYF.

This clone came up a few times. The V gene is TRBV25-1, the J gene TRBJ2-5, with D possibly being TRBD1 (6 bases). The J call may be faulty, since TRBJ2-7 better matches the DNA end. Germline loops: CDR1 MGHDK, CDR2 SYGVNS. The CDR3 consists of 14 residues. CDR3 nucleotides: TGTGCCAGCAGTGCCACGGACAGTACCTACGAGCAGTACTTC. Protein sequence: CASSATDSTYEQYF.

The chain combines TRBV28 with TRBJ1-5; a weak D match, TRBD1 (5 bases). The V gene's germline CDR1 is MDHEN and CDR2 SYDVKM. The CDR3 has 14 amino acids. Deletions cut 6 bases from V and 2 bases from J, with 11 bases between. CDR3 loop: CASRLGAGNQPQHF. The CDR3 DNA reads TGTGCCAGCAGGCTCGGGGCCGGCAATCAGCCCCAGCATTTT. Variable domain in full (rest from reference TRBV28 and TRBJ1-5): DVKVTQSSRYLVKRTGEKVFLECVQDMDHENMFWYRQDPGLGLRLIYFSYDVKMKEKGDIPEGYSVSREKKERFSLILESASTNQTSMYLCASRLGAGNQPQHFGDGTRLSIL.

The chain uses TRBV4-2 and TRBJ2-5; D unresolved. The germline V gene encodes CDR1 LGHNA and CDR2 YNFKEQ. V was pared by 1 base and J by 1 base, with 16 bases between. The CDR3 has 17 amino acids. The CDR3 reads CASSQVVGRGGQETQYF. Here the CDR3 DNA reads TGTGCCAGCAGCCAAGTTGTGGGAAGAGGCGGCCAAGAGACCCAGTACTTC.

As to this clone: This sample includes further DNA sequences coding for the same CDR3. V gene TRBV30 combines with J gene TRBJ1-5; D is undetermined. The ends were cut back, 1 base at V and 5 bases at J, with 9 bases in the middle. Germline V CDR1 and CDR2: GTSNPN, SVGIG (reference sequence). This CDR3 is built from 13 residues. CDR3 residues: CAWSGQRDQPQHF. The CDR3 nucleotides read TGTGCCTGGAGTGGGCAGCGCGATCAGCCCCAGCATTTT.

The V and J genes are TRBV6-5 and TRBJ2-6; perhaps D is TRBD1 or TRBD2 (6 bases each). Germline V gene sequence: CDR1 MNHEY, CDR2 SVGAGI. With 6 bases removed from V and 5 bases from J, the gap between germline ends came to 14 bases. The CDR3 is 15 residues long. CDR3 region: CASSQLGGRANVLTF. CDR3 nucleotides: TGTGCCAGCAGCCAACTGGGGGGCCGGGCCAACGTCCTGACTTTC.

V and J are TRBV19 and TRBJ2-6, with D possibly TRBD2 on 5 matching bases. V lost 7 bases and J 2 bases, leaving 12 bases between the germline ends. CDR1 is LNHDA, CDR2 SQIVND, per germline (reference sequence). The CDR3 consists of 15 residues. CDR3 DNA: TGTGCCAGTACCCCCTGGGGAGCTGGGGCCAACGTCCTGACTTTC. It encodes CASTPWGAGANVLTF.

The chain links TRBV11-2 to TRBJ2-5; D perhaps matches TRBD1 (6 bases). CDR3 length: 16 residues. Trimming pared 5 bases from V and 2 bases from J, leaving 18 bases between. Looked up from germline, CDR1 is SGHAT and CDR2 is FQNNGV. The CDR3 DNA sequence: TGTGCCAGCAGCCTGTCAGGGGCCCCGCGGCAAGAGACCCAGTACTTC. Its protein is CASSLSGAPRQETQYF.